The entry below gives a single T cell receptor beta chain sequence along with its context. Its antigen target is currently unknown. No per-base quality is available; no much larger clone lies one base away. The sample contains more than one DNA sequence encoding this CDR3. Using the deep immunoSEQ assay, multiplex PCR amplified TCR CDR3 regions from genomic DNA. For each cell subset, the extracted genomic DNA was distributed evenly across all wells of several immunoSEQ 96-well plates, and each plate served as one replicate. For sorted subsets, each replicate PCR was loaded with 200 ng genomic DNA, equivalent to some 27,000 T cell genomes. Purified libraries were measured with a Qubit 3.0 fluorometer, size-checked on a Bioanalyzer 2100, and measured again with the KAPA Library Quantification kit. A separate single-read 150-cycle Illumina NextSeq 550 flow cell was used to sequence each immunoSEQ 96-well plate. Regarding the original processing steps: Because the immunoSEQ output held only junctional sequences and lacked quality scores, the filtering could not match the filtering applied to full-length reads. To assign V/J genes and CDR3, sequences were annotated against IMGT germline references using PyIR, a Python wrapper for IgBLAST v1.9. Reads with weak V/J assignments (E-value above 1e-6), missing CDR3, stop codons, out-of-frame junctions, or ambiguous translated residues were removed. V3J clonotypes were defined by identical inferred V gene, J gene, and CDR3 amino acid sequence. Percentage overlap between repertoires was computed as shared unique clonotypes divided by the size of the smaller repertoire. RTK rarefaction, the Chao1 estimator, and Recon v2.1 estimates of unobserved clonotypes were used to assess repertoire richness. Generation probabilities were computed with OLGA for all TCRbeta clonotypes obtained by the gDNA method from several donors. TCRdb carries this immuneACCESS record with in-frame sequences only. Its versions omit some clonotypes, under half of them owing to an unresolved V gene in the studies checked, with the rest unexplained. V and J calls and clone size are those listed in that table; D and trimming were worked out from the DNA. The sample table contains over 2 million clones; only one count was recorded for over 85% of them. The top ten hold 0.85% to 1.3% of the sample.

The sample is drawn from a study of shared clonotypes between healthy human individuals (TCRdb year 2020). Background for the entire study: The cohort included three men and a couple of women between 18 and 49 years of age. For each donor, three plates each were used for CD4 naive and CD4 memory, two plates were used for CD8 naive, and one plate was used for CD8 memory. To estimate repertoire size and how much clonotype sharing occurs between individuals, the study deeply sequenced the blood TCR repertoires of about five healthy adults. To increase sequencing depth and limit assay-specific biases, different laboratories used diverse techniques to prepare libraries and sequence TCR repertoires. Leukapheresis yielded between about 0.85 and 9 billion PBMCs per donor. Summary of the overall study and its limitations: Incomplete sequencing was indicated by rarefaction of sorted-subset datasets, despite the large sequencing depth. Pairwise subsampling led to the expectation that sequencing depth would affect the degree of clonotype sharing among donors. Clonotypes shared by all four sorted-subset donors showed higher generation probabilities than non-shared clonotypes. Sampling was restricted to blood, and TCR repertoires in tissue are likely to differ from TCR repertoires in blood. About 4.5% of naive CD4, roughly 3.5% of naive CD8, around 2.3% of memory CD4, and 0.4% of memory CD8 clonotypes were shared across several donors. Larger estimated clonotype richness was generally found for naive subsets than for memory subsets. The small number of donors limited the genetic and exposure-history diversity represented.

Between the V and J ends, shortened by 4 bases and 1 base respectively, the junction contains 8 bases. CDR1 and CDR2 are read off the germline V gene as MGHRA and YSYEKL. Counted from cysteine to phenylalanine, this CDR3 has 13 amino acids. Only the CDR3 DNA is retained, 39 bases long and in frame from the first base. CD8 naive samples were CD45RO-negative cells positively selected for CCR7, giving a CD45RA+CCR7+ population that excluded TemRA cells. Healthy HIV-negative adults with no recently reported acute infections or vaccinations were included as donors. All donors were Caucasian adults living in Nashville, Tennessee, USA. Blood was obtained by leukapheresis, after which PBMCs were separated by Ficoll-Histopaque density gradient centrifugation and cryopreserved in liquid nitrogen vapor phase. Analytical flow cytometry was used to check the purity and quantity of every magnetically sorted T cell population. From each sorted fraction, genomic DNA was isolated and quantified by UV absorbance on a Nanodrop 2000c.

The V and J segments used are TRBV4-1 and TRBJ2-7, with the D gene not confidently named. Specimen: naive CD8+ T cells sorted from blood. The cell subset or site label for this specimen denotes: CD45RA+CCR7+. The origin of this receptor is a man younger than 35 in good health. The CDR3 has the sequence CASSPEGSYEQYF. Read as DNA, the sequence is TGCGCCAGCAGCCCGGAAGGGTCCTACGAGCAGTACTTC.